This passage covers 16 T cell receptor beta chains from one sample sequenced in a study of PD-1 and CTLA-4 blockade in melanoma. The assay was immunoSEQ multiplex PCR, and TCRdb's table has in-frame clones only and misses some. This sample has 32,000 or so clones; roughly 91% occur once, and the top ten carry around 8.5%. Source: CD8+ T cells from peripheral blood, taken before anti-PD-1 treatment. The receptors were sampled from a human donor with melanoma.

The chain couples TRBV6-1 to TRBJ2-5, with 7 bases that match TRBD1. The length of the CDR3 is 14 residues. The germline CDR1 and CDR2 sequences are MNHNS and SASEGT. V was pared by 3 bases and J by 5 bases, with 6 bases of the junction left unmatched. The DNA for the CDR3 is TGTGCCAGCAGTGACCGACAGGGCGGCGAGACCCAGTACTTC. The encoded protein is CASSDRQGGETQYF.

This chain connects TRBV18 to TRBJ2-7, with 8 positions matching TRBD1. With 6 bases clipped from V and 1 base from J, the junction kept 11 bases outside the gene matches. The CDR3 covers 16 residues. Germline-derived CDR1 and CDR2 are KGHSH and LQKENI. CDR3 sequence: CASSQALRGPSYEQYF. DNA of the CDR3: TGTGCCAGCTCCCAGGCGCTCAGGGGGCCATCCTACGAGCAGTACTTC. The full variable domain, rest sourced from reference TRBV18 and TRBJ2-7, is NAGVMQNPRHLVRRRGQEARLRCSPMKGHSHVYWYRQLPEEGLKFMVYLQKENIIDESGMPKERFSAEFPKEGPSILRIQQVVRGDSAAYFCASSQALRGPSYEQYFGPGTRLTVT.

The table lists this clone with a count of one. The CDR3 region has the DNA TGTGCCAGCAGTGAGATCCCGACAGGGAGCAATCAGCCCCAGCATTTT. Translating gives CASSEIPTGSNQPQHF. This chain links TRBV2 with TRBJ1-5; 7 bases align to TRBD1. V trimming: 3 bases; J trimming: 1 base; junction bases outside the gene matches: 6. The germline V gene encodes CDR1 SNHLY and CDR2 FYNNEI. This CDR3 has 16 amino acids.

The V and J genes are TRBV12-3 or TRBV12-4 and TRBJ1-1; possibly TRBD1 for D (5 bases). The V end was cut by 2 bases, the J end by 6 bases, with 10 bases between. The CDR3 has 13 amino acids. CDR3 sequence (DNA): TGTGCCAGCAGTTTAAGAGGGGAAGCTGAAGCTTTCTTT. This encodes CASSLRGEAEAFF.

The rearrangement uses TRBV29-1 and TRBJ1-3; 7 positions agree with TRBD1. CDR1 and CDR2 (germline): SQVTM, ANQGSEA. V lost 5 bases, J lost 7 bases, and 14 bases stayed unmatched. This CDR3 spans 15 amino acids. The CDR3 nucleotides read TGCAGCGTTAACACACCTGACAGGGACTGGAACACCATATATTTT. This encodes CSVNTPDRDWNTIYF.

This CDR3 is CAISSTAPETQYF. Here the CDR3 DNA reads TGTGCCATCAGTTCGACTGCACCTGAAACCCAGTACTTC. The chain carries TRBV10-3 and TRBJ2-5, with unresolved D. The V and J ends lost 5 bases and 8 bases respectively, with 15 bases between them. The CDR3 consists of 13 residues. CDR1 is ENHRY and CDR2 is SYGVKD in the germline V gene.

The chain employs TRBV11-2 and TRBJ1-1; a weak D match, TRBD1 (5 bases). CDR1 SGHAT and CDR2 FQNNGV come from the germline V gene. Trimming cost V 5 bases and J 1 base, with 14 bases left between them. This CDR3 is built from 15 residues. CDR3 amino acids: CASSSLPGGNTEAFF. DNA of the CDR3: TGTGCCAGCAGCAGCCTCCCCGGGGGGAACACTGAAGCTTTCTTT. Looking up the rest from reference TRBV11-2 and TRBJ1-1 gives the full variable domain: EAGVAQSPRYKIIEKRQSVAFWCNPISGHATLYWYQQILGQGPKLLIQFQNNGVVDDSQLPKDRFSAERLKGVDSTLKIQPAKLEDSAVYLCASSSLPGGNTEAFFGQGTRLTVV.

CDR3 in amino acids: CASSEIPSDEQFF. CDR3 nucleotide sequence: TGCGCCAGCAGTGAGATTCCTAGCGATGAGCAGTTCTTC. J is TRBJ2-1 and V is TRBV10-1, with D tentatively TRBD2 (6 bases). Per germline, CDR1 WNHNN and CDR2 SYGVQD (reference sequence). Trimming took 2 bases from V and 8 from J, leaving 10 bases between them. The CDR3 spans 13 residues.

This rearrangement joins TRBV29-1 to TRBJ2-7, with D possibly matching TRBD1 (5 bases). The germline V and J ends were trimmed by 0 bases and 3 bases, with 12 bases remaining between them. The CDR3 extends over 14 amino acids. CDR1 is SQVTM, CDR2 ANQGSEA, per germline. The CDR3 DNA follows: TGCAGCGTTGAAGATCCGGCCAGGGACTACGAGCAGTACTTC. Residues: CSVEDPARDYEQYF.

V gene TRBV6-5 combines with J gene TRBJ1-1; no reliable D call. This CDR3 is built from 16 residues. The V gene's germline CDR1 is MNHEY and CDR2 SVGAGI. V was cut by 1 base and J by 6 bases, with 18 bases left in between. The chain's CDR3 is CASSYYPGIVRAEAFF. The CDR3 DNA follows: TGTGCCAGCAGTTACTATCCGGGGATAGTTCGCGCTGAAGCTTTCTTT.

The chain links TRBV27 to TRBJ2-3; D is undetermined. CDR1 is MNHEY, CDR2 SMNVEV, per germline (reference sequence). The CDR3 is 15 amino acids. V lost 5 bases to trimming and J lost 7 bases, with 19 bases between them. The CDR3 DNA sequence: TGTGCCAGCAGTCCGGACCGCGATCGCTCTTATACGCAGTATTTT. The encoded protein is CASSPDRDRSYTQYF.

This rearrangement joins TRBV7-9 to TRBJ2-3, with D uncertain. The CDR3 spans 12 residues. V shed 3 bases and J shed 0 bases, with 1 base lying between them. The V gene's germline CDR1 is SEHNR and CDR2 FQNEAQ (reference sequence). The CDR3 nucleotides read TGTGCCAGCAGCTTTAGCACAGATACGCAGTATTTT. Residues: CASSFSTDTQYF.

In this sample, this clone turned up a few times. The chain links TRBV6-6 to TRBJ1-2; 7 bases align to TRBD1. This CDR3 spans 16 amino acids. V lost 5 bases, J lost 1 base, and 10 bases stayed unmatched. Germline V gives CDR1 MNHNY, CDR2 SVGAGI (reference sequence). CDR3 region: CASSGAGTAVNYGYTF. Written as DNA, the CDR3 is TGTGCCAGCAGTGGCGCCGGGACAGCAGTTAACTATGGCTACACCTTC.

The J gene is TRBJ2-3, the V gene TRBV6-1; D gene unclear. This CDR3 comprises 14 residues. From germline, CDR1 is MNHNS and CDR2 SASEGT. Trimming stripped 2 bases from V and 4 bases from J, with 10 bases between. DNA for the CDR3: TGTGCCAGCAGTGAATGGGCCGGGCCAGATACGCAGTATTTT. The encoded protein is CASSEWAGPDTQYF.

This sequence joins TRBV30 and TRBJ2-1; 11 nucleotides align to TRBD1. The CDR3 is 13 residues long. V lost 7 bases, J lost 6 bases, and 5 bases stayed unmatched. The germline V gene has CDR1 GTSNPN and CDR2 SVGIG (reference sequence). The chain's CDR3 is CALDRGHFNEQFF. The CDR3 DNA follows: TGTGCCTTGGACAGGGGGCATTTCAATGAGCAGTTCTTC.

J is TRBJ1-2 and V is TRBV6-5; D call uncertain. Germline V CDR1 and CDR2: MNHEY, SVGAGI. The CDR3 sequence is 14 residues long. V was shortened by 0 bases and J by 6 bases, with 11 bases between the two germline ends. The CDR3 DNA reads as TGTGCCAGCAGTTACTCGAGTCAGGTTAATGGCTACACCTTC. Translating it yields CASSYSSQVNGYTF.